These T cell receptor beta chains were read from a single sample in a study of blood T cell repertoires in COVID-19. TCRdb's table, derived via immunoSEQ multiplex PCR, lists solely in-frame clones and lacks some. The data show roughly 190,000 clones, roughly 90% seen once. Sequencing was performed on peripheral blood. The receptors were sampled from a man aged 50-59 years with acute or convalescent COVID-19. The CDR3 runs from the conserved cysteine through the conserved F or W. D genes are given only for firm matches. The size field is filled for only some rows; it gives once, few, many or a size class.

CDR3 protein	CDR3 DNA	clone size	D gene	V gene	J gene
CASSPRPGDGYTF	TGTGCCAGCAGCCCCCGCCCGGGGGATGGCTACACCTTC	-	-	TRBV7-3	TRBJ1-2
CATKRTGNTEAFF	TGTGCCACCAAAAGGACAGGGAACACTGAAGCTTTCTTT	once	TRBD1	TRBV10-3	TRBJ1-1
CASTTFSRLGSGNTEAFF	TGTGCCAGCACCACCTTCTCCCGTCTGGGGAGCGGGAACACTGAAGCTTTCTTT	-	-	TRBV27	TRBJ1-1
CASSLASGIWKTQYF	TGCGCCAGCAGCTTGGCTAGCGGGATATGGAAGACCCAGTACTTC	-	TRBD2	TRBV5-1	TRBJ2-5
CASSNGATYEQYF	TGTGCCAGTAGTAATGGGGCTACCTACGAGCAGTACTTC	-	-	TRBV19	TRBJ2-7
CASSLGDRGANTIYF	TGTGCCAGCAGCTTGGGCGATCGTGGGGCGAACACCATATATTTT	-	-	TRBV5-6	TRBJ1-3
CASSRGQEETQYF	TGTGCCAGCAGTAGAGGACAGGAAGAGACCCAGTACTTC	-	TRBD1	TRBV2	TRBJ2-5
CASSSPGGHTIYF	TGTGCCAGCAGCTCACCCGGAGGGCACACCATATATTTT	-	-	TRBV5-5	TRBJ1-3
CASSTPTPNTEAFF	TGTGCCAGTAGTACCCCAACACCGAACACTGAAGCTTTCTTT	-	-	TRBV19	TRBJ1-1
CASSPLPGQGTDGELFF	TGTGCCAGCTCACCATTACCGGGACAGGGAACGGACGGGGAGCTGTTTTTT	-	TRBD1	TRBV18	TRBJ2-2
CASSLAGTVSYNEQFF	TGCGCCAGCAGCTTGGCCGGTACAGTTTCCTACAATGAGCAGTTCTTC	-	-	TRBV5-1	TRBJ2-1
CASPRTGDQFNYGYTF	TGTGCCAGCCCCCGGACGGGAGATCAATTCAACTATGGCTACACCTTC	-	-	TRBV5-8	TRBJ1-2
CASKPTSDLPDTQYF	TGTGCCAGCAAGCCTACTAGCGATCTCCCAGATACGCAGTATTTT	-	-	TRBV21-1	TRBJ2-3
CASSQQGAGEKLFF	TGTGCCAGCAGTCAACAGGGGGCGGGTGAAAAACTGTTTTTT	-	TRBD1	TRBV27	TRBJ1-4
CASSLRVTFTEAFF	TGTGCCAGCAGCCTCAGGGTTACCTTCACTGAAGCTTTCTTT	-	-	TRBV2	TRBJ1-1
CASSLGLAGGYEQYF	TGTGCCAGCAGCTTAGGACTAGCGGGAGGATACGAGCAGTACTTC	-	TRBD2	TRBV5-8	TRBJ2-7
CASSLVQYSGNTIYF	TGTGCCAGCAGCTTAGTTCAGTACTCTGGAAACACCATATATTTT	-	-	TRBV7-2	TRBJ1-3
CSVVRTSGSDEQFF	TGCAGCGTTGTCAGGACTAGCGGGAGTGATGAGCAGTTCTTC	-	TRBD2	TRBV29-1	TRBJ2-1
CASSSTGWGSPLHF	TGTGCCAGCAGCTCGACAGGGTGGGGTTCACCCCTCCACTTT	-	TRBD1	TRBV7-2	TRBJ1-6
CASSLQVVYGYTF	TGTGCCAGCAGTTTACAGGTTGTCTATGGCTACACCTTC	once	-	TRBV28	TRBJ1-2
CASSLSKAGPDTQYF	TGTGCCAGCAGTTTATCGAAGGCGGGACCAGATACGCAGTATTTT	-	-	TRBV27	TRBJ2-3
CASRGETGLLTSWSGELFF	TGTGCCAGCAGGGGGGAAACGGGACTCCTAACGTCATGGTCCGGGGAGCTGTTTTTT	-	-	TRBV2	TRBJ2-2
CASSRTGEYTEAFF	TGCGCCAGCAGCAGAACAGGGGAGTACACTGAAGCTTTCTTT	-	TRBD1	TRBV5-1	TRBJ1-1
CASSYPGQGGQPQHF	TGTGCCAGCAGTTATCCGGGACAGGGGGGTCAGCCCCAGCATTTT	-	TRBD1	TRBV6-2/TRBV6-3	TRBJ1-5
CASSQDSIGTANTGELFF	TGCGCCAGCAGCCAAGACTCTATCGGGACAGCGAACACCGGGGAGCTGTTTTTT	-	TRBD1	TRBV4-3	TRBJ2-2
CASSQASPGTSGGAIQETQYF	TGTGCCAGCAGCCAAGCCTCCCCAGGGACTAGCGGGGGGGCGATTCAAGAGACCCAGTACTTC	-	TRBD2	TRBV3-1/TRBV3-2	TRBJ2-5
CAWSVGRDSRANTEAFF	TGTGCCTGGAGTGTGGGGCGGGACTCCCGTGCCAACACTGAAGCTTTCTTT	once	-	TRBV30	TRBJ1-1
CSVAGNRGHEQYF	TGCAGCGTTGCGGGAAACAGGGGTCACGAGCAGTACTTC	-	TRBD1	TRBV29-1	TRBJ2-7
CASRSPGQRAFF	TGTGCCAGCAGATCACCTGGACAGAGGGCTTTCTTT	-	-	TRBV28	TRBJ1-1
CAVQGSGEAFF	TGTGCCGTACAGGGGAGTGGTGAAGCTTTCTTT	-	TRBD1	TRBV10-3	TRBJ1-1
CASSIGQGEAEKLFF	TGTGCCAGCAGCATAGGACAGGGGGAGGCTGAAAAACTGTTTTTT	-	TRBD1	TRBV7-2	TRBJ1-4
CASSRTSGGFTDTQYF	TGTGCCAGCAGCCGGACTAGCGGGGGGTTTACAGATACGCAGTATTTT	-	TRBD2	TRBV7-2	TRBJ2-3
CASSDLDRVDSPLHF	TGTGCCAGCAGTGACTTGGACAGGGTAGATTCACCCCTCCACTTT	-	TRBD1	TRBV2	TRBJ1-6
CASSPTLAGTNTGELFF	TGTGCCAGCTCACCAACCCTAGCGGGGACGAACACCGGGGAGCTGTTTTTT	few	TRBD2	TRBV18	TRBJ2-2
CASSYASATGYGYTF	TGTGCCAGCAGTTACGCCTCCGCGACAGGCTATGGCTACACCTTC	once	-	TRBV6-5	TRBJ1-2
CASSDIFGPSGANVLTF	TGCGCCAGCAGCGATATTTTTGGGCCCTCTGGGGCCAACGTCCTGACTTTC	-	-	TRBV5-1	TRBJ2-6